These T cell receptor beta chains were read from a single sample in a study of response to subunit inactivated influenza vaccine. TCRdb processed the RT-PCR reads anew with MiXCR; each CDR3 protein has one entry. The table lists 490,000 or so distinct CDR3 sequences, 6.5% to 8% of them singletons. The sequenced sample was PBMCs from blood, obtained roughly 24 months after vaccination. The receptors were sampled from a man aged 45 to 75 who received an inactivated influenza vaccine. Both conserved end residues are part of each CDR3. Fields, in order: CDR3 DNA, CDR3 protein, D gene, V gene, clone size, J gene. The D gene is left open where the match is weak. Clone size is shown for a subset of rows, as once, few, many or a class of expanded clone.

CDR3nt: TGCGCCAGCAGCTTGGGGGGGGACTACAATGAGCAGTTCTTC
CDR3aa: CASSLGGDYNEQFF
d_gene: NA
v_gene: TRBV5-1
abundance: NA
j_gene: TRBJ2-1

CDR3nt: TGTGCCAGCAGAGAGGGACAGTCCGACTACAATGAGCAGTTCTTC
CDR3aa: CASREGQSDYNEQFF
d_gene: TRBD1
v_gene: TRBV28
abundance: few
j_gene: TRBJ2-1

CDR3nt: TGCGCCAGCAGCTTGGAGGCTAGCGGGGGCTCCTACGAGCAGTACTTC
CDR3aa: CASSLEASGGSYEQYF
d_gene: TRBD2
v_gene: TRBV5-1
abundance: NA
j_gene: TRBJ2-7

CDR3nt: TGTGCCAGCAGCTTAGCTACAGGGGGCTTGAACACTGAAGCTTTCTTT
CDR3aa: CASSLATGGLNTEAFF
d_gene: TRBD1
v_gene: TRBV7-8
abundance: many
j_gene: TRBJ1-1

CDR3nt: TGTGCCAGCAGCGGTGTTCAGGGGGCCAACACCGGGGAGCTGTTTTTT
CDR3aa: CASSGVQGANTGELFF
d_gene: TRBD1
v_gene: TRBV7-9
abundance: NA
j_gene: TRBJ2-2

CDR3nt: TGCGCCAGCAGCCCGGGGTCAGGAAGCTCCTACAATGAGCAGTTCTTC
CDR3aa: CASSPGSGSSYNEQFF
d_gene: NA
v_gene: TRBV5-1
abundance: NA
j_gene: TRBJ2-1

CDR3nt: TGCGCCAGCAGCTTGGCCGTGGGATTATGCTCCTACGAGCAGTACTTC
CDR3aa: CASSLAVGLCSYEQYF
d_gene: NA
v_gene: TRBV5-1
abundance: NA
j_gene: TRBJ2-7

CDR3nt: TGTGCCAGCAGTTTGAGACTAGCGGGGGATACTCAAGAGACCCAGTACTTC
CDR3aa: CASSLRLAGDTQETQYF
d_gene: TRBD2
v_gene: TRBV12-3/TRBV12-4
abundance: once
j_gene: TRBJ2-5

CDR3nt: TGTGCCAGCAGTCCCCAGGACAGGGGGATAACAGATACGCAGTATTTT
CDR3aa: CASSPQDRGITDTQYF
d_gene: TRBD1
v_gene: TRBV6-1
abundance: many
j_gene: TRBJ2-3

CDR3nt: TGTGCCAGCAGCGCACTAGCGGGGGGTCCAGATACGCAGTATTTT
CDR3aa: CASSALAGGPDTQYF
d_gene: TRBD2
v_gene: TRBV4-2
abundance: many
j_gene: TRBJ2-3

CDR3nt: TGTGCCAGCAGCAGACGGGATTGGGGGCCGAACACTGAAGCTTTCTTT
CDR3aa: CASSRRDWGPNTEAFF
d_gene: NA
v_gene: TRBV7-6
abundance: NA
j_gene: TRBJ1-1

CDR3nt: TGTGCCTGGAGTAAGAACAGGGGGCAATACGAGCAGTACTTC
CDR3aa: CAWSKNRGQYEQYF
d_gene: TRBD1
v_gene: TRBV30
abundance: few
j_gene: TRBJ2-7

CDR3nt: TGCAGTGCAACGAGGGAGGCTAGCACAGATACGCAGTATTTT
CDR3aa: CSATREASTDTQYF
d_gene: NA
v_gene: TRBV20-1
abundance: many
j_gene: TRBJ2-3

CDR3nt: TGCGCCAGCAGCTTGGTGACAGGCCGGAGCCTAAACACTGAAGCTTTCTTT
CDR3aa: CASSLVTGRSLNTEAFF
d_gene: NA
v_gene: TRBV5-1
abundance: NA
j_gene: TRBJ1-1

CDR3nt: TGTGCCAGCAGCAAAGACGGGACAGCGAACTCTGGGGCCAACGTCCTGACTTTC
CDR3aa: CASSKDGTANSGANVLTF
d_gene: NA
v_gene: TRBV21-1
abundance: NA
j_gene: TRBJ2-6

CDR3nt: TGTGCCAGCAGCTTAGAGACATACCAAGAGACCCAGTACTTC
CDR3aa: CASSLETYQETQYF
d_gene: NA
v_gene: TRBV7-8
abundance: NA
j_gene: TRBJ2-5

CDR3nt: TGTGCCAGCTCATCTCCGGGACTATCCACAGATACGCAGTATTTT
CDR3aa: CASSSPGLSTDTQYF
d_gene: TRBD2
v_gene: TRBV18
abundance: NA
j_gene: TRBJ2-3

CDR3nt: TGCAGCGCCGCAGCGGAGTTCACAGATACGCAGTATTTT
CDR3aa: CSAAAEFTDTQYF
d_gene: NA
v_gene: TRBV29-1
abundance: NA
j_gene: TRBJ2-3

CDR3nt: TGTGCCAGCACCTTCGGGACTAGCAGGGGCGCCAATGAGCAGTTCTTC
CDR3aa: CASTFGTSRGANEQFF
d_gene: TRBD2
v_gene: TRBV7-2
abundance: few
j_gene: TRBJ2-1

CDR3nt: TGTGCCAGCAGTTTAGCGGGCGGGAGAGCGGAGACCCAGTACTTC
CDR3aa: CASSLAGGRAETQYF
d_gene: TRBD2
v_gene: TRBV12-3/TRBV12-4
abundance: NA
j_gene: TRBJ2-5

CDR3nt: TGTGCCAGCAGTGCTCCCCTGGACAGGATCTCCTACGAGCAGTACTTC
CDR3aa: CASSAPLDRISYEQYF
d_gene: TRBD1
v_gene: TRBV2
abundance: NA
j_gene: TRBJ2-7

CDR3nt: TGTGCCAGCAGTTTAGCGTTTGGGGGGACCTACGAGCAGTACTTC
CDR3aa: CASSLAFGGTYEQYF
d_gene: NA
v_gene: TRBV12-3/TRBV12-4
abundance: many
j_gene: TRBJ2-7

CDR3nt: TGCGCCAGCAGCCAAGATTCGGACGGAAACGCCTACAATGAGCAGTTCTTC
CDR3aa: CASSQDSDGNAYNEQFF
d_gene: NA
v_gene: TRBV4-3
abundance: once
j_gene: TRBJ2-1

CDR3nt: TGTGCCACCAGCACAGGGATAGGCTACGAGCAGTACTTC
CDR3aa: CATSTGIGYEQYF
d_gene: NA
v_gene: TRBV15
abundance: few
j_gene: TRBJ2-7

CDR3nt: TGTGCCAGCAGCCGACAACCTAATCAGCCCCAGCATTTT
CDR3aa: CASSRQPNQPQHF
d_gene: NA
v_gene: TRBV12-3/TRBV12-4
abundance: NA
j_gene: TRBJ1-5

CDR3nt: TGCAGTGGGGCCTTAGCGGGAACCATTAGCACAGATACGCAGTATTTT
CDR3aa: CSGALAGTISTDTQYF
d_gene: TRBD2
v_gene: TRBV20-1
abundance: NA
j_gene: TRBJ2-3

CDR3nt: TGTGCCAGCAGACCGGGACAGGGTAACACTGAAGCTTTCTTT
CDR3aa: CASRPGQGNTEAFF
d_gene: TRBD1
v_gene: TRBV12-3/TRBV12-4
abundance: few
j_gene: TRBJ1-1

CDR3nt: TGCGCCAGCACCGAAACGGGACGTACCACAGATACGCAGTATTTT
CDR3aa: CASTETGRTTDTQYF
d_gene: NA
v_gene: TRBV5-1
abundance: NA
j_gene: TRBJ2-3

CDR3nt: TGCAGTGCCGTGAGGGGGACGGGTAATGAAAAACTGTTTTTT
CDR3aa: CSAVRGTGNEKLFF
d_gene: NA
v_gene: TRBV20-1
abundance: few
j_gene: TRBJ1-4

CDR3nt: TGCGCCAGCAGCTTGAGCAGGGAGAGCGAGCAGTACTTC
CDR3aa: CASSLSRESEQYF
d_gene: NA
v_gene: TRBV5-1
abundance: many
j_gene: TRBJ2-7

CDR3nt: TGTGCCAGCAGTGATCCTCGACTATCGCCCCCGTATGAGCAGTTCTTC
CDR3aa: CASSDPRLSPPYEQFF
d_gene: NA
v_gene: TRBV25-1
abundance: many
j_gene: TRBJ2-1

CDR3nt: TGTGCCACCAGCGCCCGACCGGGACGGATCACGACGCAGTATTTT
CDR3aa: CATSARPGRITTQYF
d_gene: NA
v_gene: TRBV24-1
abundance: many
j_gene: TRBJ2-3

CDR3nt: TGCAGTGCTAAATCCCTGGCCCAGTACTTC
CDR3aa: CSAKSLAQYF
d_gene: NA
v_gene: TRBV20-1
abundance: NA
j_gene: TRBJ2-5

CDR3nt: TGCGCCAGCAGCCGCTACCATCCACAGGGGAGATTGACAGATACGCAGTATTTT
CDR3aa: CASSRYHPQGRLTDTQYF
d_gene: TRBD1
v_gene: TRBV4-1
abundance: NA
j_gene: TRBJ2-3

CDR3nt: TGCAGCGTTAAGGAAGTGACAGGGAGGCCCGGGGAGCTGTTTTTT
CDR3aa: CSVKEVTGRPGELFF
d_gene: NA
v_gene: TRBV29-1
abundance: many
j_gene: TRBJ2-2

CDR3nt: TGCAGCGTGCCCGCGGGGTCAGTCGGAGATACGCAGTATTTT
CDR3aa: CSVPAGSVGDTQYF
d_gene: NA
v_gene: TRBV29-1
abundance: NA
j_gene: TRBJ2-3

CDR3nt: TGTGCCAGCAGCGAGACTAGCGTAATATACAATGAGCAGTTCTTC
CDR3aa: CASSETSVIYNEQFF
d_gene: TRBD2
v_gene: TRBV11-2
abundance: NA
j_gene: TRBJ2-1

CDR3nt: TGTGCCAGCAGTTTTGGGGAGGAGACCCAGTACTTC
CDR3aa: CASSFGEETQYF
d_gene: NA
v_gene: TRBV12-3/TRBV12-4
abundance: many
j_gene: TRBJ2-5

CDR3nt: TGCAGTGCGGGCTGGGGGAGAAGGGTATACGAGCAGTACTTC
CDR3aa: CSAGWGRRVYEQYF
d_gene: NA
v_gene: TRBV20-1
abundance: NA
j_gene: TRBJ2-7

CDR3nt: TGTGCCACCTCGACAGATAGCAATCAGCCCCAGCATTTT
CDR3aa: CATSTDSNQPQHF
d_gene: NA
v_gene: TRBV6-1
abundance: NA
j_gene: TRBJ1-5

CDR3nt: TGTGCCTGGAGAAAGGGAGGAGCGGGGGCAAACACCGGGGAGCTGTTTTTT
CDR3aa: CAWRKGGAGANTGELFF
d_gene: TRBD2
v_gene: TRBV30
abundance: many
j_gene: TRBJ2-2

CDR3nt: TGTGCCAGCAGCTATGCGGCAGGGGGATCGGAAGCTTTCTTT
CDR3aa: CASSYAAGGSEAFF
d_gene: TRBD1
v_gene: TRBV7-2
abundance: many
j_gene: TRBJ1-1

CDR3nt: TGTGCCAGCAGCTCCGGGACCCAGAACGAGCAGTACTTC
CDR3aa: CASSSGTQNEQYF
d_gene: NA
v_gene: TRBV5-6
abundance: many
j_gene: TRBJ2-7

CDR3nt: TGCAGTGCTAGAGCCGGGAGGTCTAGCGGGAGGGTTCATGAGCAGTTCTTC
CDR3aa: CSARAGRSSGRVHEQFF
d_gene: TRBD2
v_gene: TRBV20-1
abundance: few
j_gene: TRBJ2-1

CDR3nt: TGCGCCAGCAGCCAAGAACTAGCTGCCGATACGCAGTATTTT
CDR3aa: CASSQELAADTQYF
d_gene: NA
v_gene: TRBV4-1
abundance: NA
j_gene: TRBJ2-3

CDR3nt: TGTGCCACCAGTGATCCGTACAGGGGCGAGCAGTACTTC
CDR3aa: CATSDPYRGEQYF
d_gene: TRBD1
v_gene: TRBV24-1
abundance: many
j_gene: TRBJ2-7

CDR3nt: TGTGCCAGCAGTTACCAATTCAGGGGTACCTCGAACACCGGGGAGCTGTTTTTT
CDR3aa: CASSYQFRGTSNTGELFF
d_gene: NA
v_gene: TRBV6-2/TRBV6-3
abundance: few
j_gene: TRBJ2-2